Following are 19 T cell receptor beta chains from one sample sequenced in a study of blood T cell repertoires in COVID-19. Profiling relied on immunoSEQ multiplex PCR, and the TCRdb table lists in-frame clones only, not all of them. Among approximately 98,000 clones, 88% were seen once, and the ten largest hold approximately 2.5%. Sequences were obtained from peripheral blood. These receptors originate from a human donor in a cohort sampled during active COVID-19.

This chain links TRBV5-4 with TRBJ2-3, with D possibly being TRBD2 (6 bases). Germline V gene lookup returns CDR1 SGHNT and CDR2 YYREEE (reference sequence). The CDR3 sequence is 15 residues long. The V gene lost 2 bases and the J gene lost 2 bases, with 12 bases spanning the gap. CDR3 sequence reads: CASSLGLRDTDTQYF. The CDR3, as DNA: TGTGCCAGCAGCTTAGGTCTGCGGGACACAGATACGCAGTATTTT.

The rearrangement uses TRBV3-1 (or the pseudogene TRBV3-2) and TRBJ1-2, with TRBD1 identical over 7 bases. Germline V CDR1 and CDR2: LGHDT, YNNKEL (reference sequence). The CDR3 loop spans 15 amino acids. V trimming: 3 bases; J trimming: 4 bases; junction bases outside the gene matches: 8. CDR3 coding DNA: TGTGCCAGCAGCCAGGGGACAGCCGGGCCCTATGGCTACACCTTC. Its protein product is CASSQGTAGPYGYTF.

The CDR3 coding sequence is TGTGCCATCAGTGAATCCCCACGACAGGGAGGTTATCCTGAAGCTTTCTTT. Residues: CAISESPRQGGYPEAFF. This rearrangement joins TRBV10-3 to TRBJ1-1, with 7 bases matching TRBD1. The length of the CDR3 is 17 residues. The germline V gene encodes CDR1 ENHRY and CDR2 SYGVKD. Unmatched junction bases numbered 16, after V lost 3 bases and J lost 6 bases.

The sample holds a few counts of this clone. The rearrangement links TRBV6-1 to TRBJ2-1, with 8 bases aligning to TRBD2. The CDR3 length is 14 residues. V lost 3 bases, J lost 8 bases, and 6 bases stayed unmatched. Germline V lookup: CDR1 MNHNS, CDR2 SASEGT. This CDR3 reads CASSEPGGAYEQFF. The CDR3 nucleotides are TGTGCCAGCAGTGAGCCCGGGGGGGCCTATGAGCAGTTCTTC.

This chain links TRBV29-1 with TRBJ2-7, with D tentatively TRBD1 (5 bases). The CDR3 consists of 12 residues. Per the germline V gene, CDR1 is SQVTM and CDR2 is ANQGSEA. V lost 2 bases, J lost 7 bases, and 12 bases lay in between. CDR3 in DNA: TGCAGCGTTGAAAGTGGGGCCGGTGAGCAGTACTTC. Amino acid sequence: CSVESGAGEQYF.

V usage is TRBV19 and J usage is TRBJ1-5; 11 bases are shared with TRBD1. This CDR3 region has 15 residues. Trimming cost V 6 bases and J 5 bases; bases outside gene matches: 6. The germline CDR1 and CDR2 sequences are LNHDA and SQIVND (reference sequence). CDR3 bases: TGTGCCAGTAGGGCGGGACAGGGGGGACATCAGCCCCAGCATTTT. Its protein is CASRAGQGGHQPQHF.

The gene calls are TRBV18 and TRBJ1-6; unclear D gene. Trimming took off 2 bases at V and 6 bases at J, with 17 bases between the two ends. From germline, CDR1 is KGHSH and CDR2 LQKENI. CDR3 length: 17 amino acids. The CDR3 protein is CASSPKGEGLSNSPLHF. The CDR3 coding sequence is TGTGCCAGCTCACCAAAGGGCGAGGGCCTCTCTAATTCACCCCTCCACTTT.

V usage is TRBV10-3 and J usage is TRBJ2-3; 13 positions agree with TRBD2. The CDR3 sequence is 16 residues long. Looked up from germline, CDR1 is ENHRY and CDR2 is SYGVKD. V was pared by 6 bases and J by 1 base, with 4 bases of the junction left unmatched. In DNA form, the CDR3 reads TGTGCCATCAGCGAGACTAGCGGGGGGCGCACAGATACGCAGTATTTT. Translation: CAISETSGGRTDTQYF.

This clone was observed once. V and J are TRBV5-6 and TRBJ2-1; possibly TRBD2 for D (6 bases). V was trimmed by 4 bases and J by 9 bases, leaving 17 bases between them. CDR1 is SGHDT and CDR2 is YYEEEE in the germline V gene. The CDR3 length is 14 residues. CDR3 sequence reads: CASSKTSLSTEQFF. CDR3 in DNA: TGTGCCAGCAGCAAGACTAGTCTGTCTACTGAGCAGTTCTTC.

J is TRBJ1-1 and V is TRBV19, with D possibly matching TRBD1 (5 bases). V lost 5 bases, J lost 0 bases, and 10 bases lay in between. The CDR3 length is 14 residues. Germline CDR1 reads LNHDA; CDR2 reads SQIVND (reference sequence). The CDR3 region has the DNA TGTGCCAGTAGTCCCTGGACACTGAACACTGAAGCTTTCTTT. Protein product: CASSPWTLNTEAFF.

In its sample, this clone was seen a few times. This chain joins TRBV25-1 and TRBJ1-5; the D gene is possibly TRBD1 (5 bases). V was pared by 6 bases and J by 9 bases, with 15 bases between. Germline V gene data show CDR1 as MGHDK and CDR2 as SYGVNS. The CDR3 has 13 amino acids. The CDR3 protein is CASRGLPNGPQHF. The CDR3 nucleotides are TGTGCCAGCAGGGGGCTACCTAACGGGCCCCAGCATTTT.

The chain combines TRBV11-2 with TRBJ1-4, with unresolved D. CDR1 and CDR2 from the germline V gene are SGHAT and FQNNGV. Trimming removed 0 bases from V and 3 bases from J, with 8 bases in between. This CDR3 spans 15 amino acids. The CDR3 protein is CASSLERMPNEKLFF. CDR3 nucleotide sequence: TGTGCCAGCAGCTTAGAGAGGATGCCTAATGAAAAACTGTTTTTT.

This clone appeared a single time. The chain links TRBV12-3 or TRBV12-4 to TRBJ2-7, with D maybe TRBD1 (6 bases). V shed 6 bases and J shed 5 bases, with 11 bases lying between them. CDR3 length equals 12 residues. CDR3 amino acids: CASSRTVHEQYF. The CDR3 DNA sequence: TGTGCCAGCAGCCGGACAGTCCACGAGCAGTACTTC.

The chain recombines TRBV27 with TRBJ1-3, with 7 nucleotides matching TRBD1. The germline V gene has CDR1 MNHEY and CDR2 SMNVEV (reference sequence). Trimming took 5 bases from V and 0 from J; bases not matched to a gene: 1. The CDR3 consists of 14 residues. CDR3 protein: CASSTGDSGNTIYF. The CDR3 nucleotides read TGTGCCAGCAGTACAGGGGACTCTGGAAACACCATATATTTT.

V and J are TRBV14 and TRBJ1-2, with D possibly TRBD1 on 5 matching bases. Trimming took 0 bases from V and 8 from J, leaving 10 bases between them. Germline assignment: CDR1 SGHDN and CDR2 FVKESK. The CDR3 consists of 13 residues. The DNA of the CDR3 is TGTGCCAGCAGCCAAGATAGGGGTGTGGGCTACACCTTC. Translation: CASSQDRGVGYTF.

The gene calls are TRBV6-6 and TRBJ2-1; possible D gene TRBD1, 6 bases. CDR1 is MNHNY, CDR2 SVGAGI, per germline (reference sequence). V was clipped by 7 bases and J by 4 bases, with 11 bases between them. The CDR3 sequence is 13 residues long. In nucleotides, the CDR3 is TGTGCCAGCACCCAACAGGGTTACAATGAGCAGTTCTTC. Translation gives CASTQQGYNEQFF.

In DNA form, the CDR3 reads TGTGCCAGCAGCCAAGATCTTTGGACAGGGGGCCGAAGCTCTGGAAACACCATATATTTT. This encodes CASSQDLWTGGRSSGNTIYF. The chain combines TRBV4-2 with TRBJ1-3, with 11 bases aligning to TRBD1. Germline V gene lookup returns CDR1 LGHNA and CDR2 YNFKEQ. The trim removed 0 bases at V and 0 bases at J, leaving 10 bases unmatched. The CDR3 extends over 20 amino acids.

The J gene is TRBJ1-1, the V gene TRBV28; possible D gene TRBD1, 5 bases. Trimming removed 6 bases at V and 5 bases at J, with 19 bases between. Looked up from germline, CDR1 is MDHEN and CDR2 is SYDVKM. The CDR3 extends over 15 amino acids. The CDR3 here is CASSLGGTLGTEAFF. As DNA, the CDR3 is TGTGCCAGCAGCCTGGGGGGGACCCTGGGGACTGAAGCTTTCTTT. Using reference TRBV28 and TRBJ1-1 for the parts outside the CDR3, the full variable domain is DVKVTQSSRYLVKRTGEKVFLECVQDMDHENMFWYRQDPGLGLRLIYFSYDVKMKEKGDIPEGYSVSREKKERFSLILESASTNQTSMYLCASSLGGTLGTEAFFGQGTRLTVV.

The genes are TRBV7-9 and TRBJ1-3, with 7 bases fitting TRBD1. V lost 7 bases to trimming and J lost 8 bases; unmatched junction nucleotides: 11. CDR1 SEHNR and CDR2 FQNEAQ come from the germline V gene (reference sequence). This CDR3 comprises 14 residues. In DNA, the CDR3 is TGTGCCAGCATCCAGAGGGACAGCGGGTACACCATATATTTT. Translated: CASIQRDSGYTIYF.